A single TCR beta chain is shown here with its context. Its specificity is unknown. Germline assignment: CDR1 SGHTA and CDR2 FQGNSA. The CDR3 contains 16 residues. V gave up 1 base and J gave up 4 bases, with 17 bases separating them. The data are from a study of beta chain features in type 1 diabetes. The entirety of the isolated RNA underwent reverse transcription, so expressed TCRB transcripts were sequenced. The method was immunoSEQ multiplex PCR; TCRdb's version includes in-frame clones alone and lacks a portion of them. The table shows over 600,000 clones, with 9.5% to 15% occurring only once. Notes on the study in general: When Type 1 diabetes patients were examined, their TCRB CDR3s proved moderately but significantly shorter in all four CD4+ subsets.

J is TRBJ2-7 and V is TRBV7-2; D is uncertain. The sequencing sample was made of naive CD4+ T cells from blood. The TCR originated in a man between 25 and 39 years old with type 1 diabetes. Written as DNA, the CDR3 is TGTGCCAGCAGCTTAGTTCTGTCCGGAACGAGTTACGAGCAGTACTTC. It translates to CASSLVLSGTSYEQYF.